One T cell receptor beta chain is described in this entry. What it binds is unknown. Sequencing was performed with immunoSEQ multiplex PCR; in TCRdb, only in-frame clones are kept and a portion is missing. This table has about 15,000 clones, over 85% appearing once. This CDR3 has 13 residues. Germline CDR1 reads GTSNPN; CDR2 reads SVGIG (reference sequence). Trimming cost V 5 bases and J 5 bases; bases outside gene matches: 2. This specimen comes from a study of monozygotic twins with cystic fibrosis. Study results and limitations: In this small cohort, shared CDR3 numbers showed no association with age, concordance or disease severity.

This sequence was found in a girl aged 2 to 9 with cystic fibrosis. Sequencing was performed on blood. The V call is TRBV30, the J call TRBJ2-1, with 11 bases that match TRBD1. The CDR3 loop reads CAWGTGGNNEQFF. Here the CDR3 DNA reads TGTGCCTGGGGGACAGGGGGAAACAATGAGCAGTTCTTC. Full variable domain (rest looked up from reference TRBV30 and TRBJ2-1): SQTIHQWPATLVQPVGSPLSLECTVEGTSNPNLYWYRQAAGRGLQLLFYSVGIGQISSEVPQNLSASRPQDRQFILSSKKLLLSDSGFYLCAWGTGGNNEQFFGPGTRLTVL.